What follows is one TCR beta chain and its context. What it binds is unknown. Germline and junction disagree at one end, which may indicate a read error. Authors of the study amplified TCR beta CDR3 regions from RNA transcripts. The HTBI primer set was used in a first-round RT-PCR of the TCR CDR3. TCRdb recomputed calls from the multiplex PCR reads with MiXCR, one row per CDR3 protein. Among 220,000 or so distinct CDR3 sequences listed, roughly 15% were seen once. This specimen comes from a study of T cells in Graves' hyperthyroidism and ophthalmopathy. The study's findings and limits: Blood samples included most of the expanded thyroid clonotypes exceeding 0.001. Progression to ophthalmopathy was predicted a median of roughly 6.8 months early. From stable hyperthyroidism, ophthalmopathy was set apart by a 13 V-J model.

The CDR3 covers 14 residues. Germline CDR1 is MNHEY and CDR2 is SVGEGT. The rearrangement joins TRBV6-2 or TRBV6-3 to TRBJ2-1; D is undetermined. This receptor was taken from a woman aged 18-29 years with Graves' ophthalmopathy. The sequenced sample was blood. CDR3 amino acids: CASSFLDSYNEQFF. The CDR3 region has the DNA TGCGCCAGCAGTTTCCTGGACTCCTACAATGAGCAGTTCTTC.